These T cell receptor beta chains were read from a single sample in a study of blood T cell repertoires in COVID-19. Sequenced by immunoSEQ multiplex PCR; TCRdb stores in-frame clones only, minus some. This table holds roughly 95,000 clones, roughly four fifths found once. Input material: peripheral blood. The receptors were gathered from a man aged 45 to 65 with active or convalescent COVID-19. Each CDR3 is given without its conserved first and last residue. Each record gives: J gene, V gene, CDR3 protein.

J: TRBJ2-3; V: TRBV7-2; CDR3: ASSWTSGGTDTQY
J: TRBJ2-2; V: TRBV6-6; CDR3: ASGSLNTGELF
J: TRBJ2-1; V: TRBV3-1/TRBV3-2; CDR3: ASSLRQGANEQF
J: TRBJ1-1; V: TRBV2; CDR3: ASSEGQTNTEAF
J: TRBJ1-3; V: TRBV7-6; CDR3: ASSLGTGGNTIY
J: TRBJ2-2; V: TRBV19; CDR3: ASMTSGGATGELF
J: TRBJ2-5; V: TRBV7-2; CDR3: ASSLEPSGVETQY
J: TRBJ2-1; V: TRBV7-9; CDR3: ASTLSRDKDEQF
J: TRBJ2-4; V: TRBV20-1; CDR3: SAWTGGIQY
J: TRBJ1-6; V: TRBV10-1; CDR3: ASSVRKSVHRSYNSPLH
J: TRBJ2-1; V: TRBV4-3; CDR3: ASSQEGTSGGVRNEQF
J: TRBJ2-1; V: TRBV19; CDR3: ASSLTGSGGLNEQF
J: TRBJ1-2; V: TRBV27; CDR3: ASSNQDTPSGYT